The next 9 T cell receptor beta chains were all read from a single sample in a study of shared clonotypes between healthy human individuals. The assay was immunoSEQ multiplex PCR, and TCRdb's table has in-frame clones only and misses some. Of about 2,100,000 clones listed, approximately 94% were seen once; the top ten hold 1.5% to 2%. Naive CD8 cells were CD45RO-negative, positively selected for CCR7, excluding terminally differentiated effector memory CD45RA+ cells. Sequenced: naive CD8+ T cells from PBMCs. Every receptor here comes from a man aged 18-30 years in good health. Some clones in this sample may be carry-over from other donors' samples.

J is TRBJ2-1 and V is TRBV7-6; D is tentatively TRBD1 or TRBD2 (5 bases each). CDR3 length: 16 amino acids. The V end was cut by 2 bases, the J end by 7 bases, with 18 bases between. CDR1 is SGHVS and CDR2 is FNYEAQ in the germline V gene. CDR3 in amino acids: CASSLPPGPPNNEQFF. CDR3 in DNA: TGTGCCAGCAGCTTACCCCCGGGGCCCCCCAATAATGAGCAGTTCTTC.

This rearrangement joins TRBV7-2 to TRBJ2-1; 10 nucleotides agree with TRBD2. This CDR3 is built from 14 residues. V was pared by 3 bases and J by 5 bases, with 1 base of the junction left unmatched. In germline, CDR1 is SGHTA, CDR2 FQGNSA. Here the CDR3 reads CASSLTSGHNEQFF. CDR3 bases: TGTGCCAGCAGCTTGACTAGCGGGCACAATGAGCAGTTCTTC.

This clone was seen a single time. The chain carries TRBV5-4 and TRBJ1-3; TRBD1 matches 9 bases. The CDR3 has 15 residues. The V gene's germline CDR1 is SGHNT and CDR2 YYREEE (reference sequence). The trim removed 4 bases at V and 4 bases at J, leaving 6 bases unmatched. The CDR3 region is CASSDRTGAGNTIYF. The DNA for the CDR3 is TGTGCCAGCAGCGATCGGACAGGGGCAGGAAACACCATATATTTT.

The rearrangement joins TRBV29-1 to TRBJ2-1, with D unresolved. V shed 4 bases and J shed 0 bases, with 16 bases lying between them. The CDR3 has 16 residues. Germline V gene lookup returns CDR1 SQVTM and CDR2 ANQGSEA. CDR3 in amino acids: CSVVYLSLGSYNEQFF. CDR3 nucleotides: TGCAGCGTTGTCTATCTCTCCTTGGGCTCCTACAATGAGCAGTTCTTC.

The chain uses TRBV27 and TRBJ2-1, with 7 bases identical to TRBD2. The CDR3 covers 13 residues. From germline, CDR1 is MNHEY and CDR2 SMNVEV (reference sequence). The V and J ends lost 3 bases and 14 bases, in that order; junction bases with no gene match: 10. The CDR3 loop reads CASSFLLGRGEFF. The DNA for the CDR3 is TGTGCCAGCAGTTTTCTCCTTGGGAGGGGAGAGTTCTTC.

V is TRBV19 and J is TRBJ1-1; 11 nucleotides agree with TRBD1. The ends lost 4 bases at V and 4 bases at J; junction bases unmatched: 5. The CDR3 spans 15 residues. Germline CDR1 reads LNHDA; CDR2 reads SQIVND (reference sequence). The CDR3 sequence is CASSRTGGESTEAFF. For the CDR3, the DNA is TGTGCCAGTAGTAGGACAGGGGGCGAGAGCACTGAAGCTTTCTTT.

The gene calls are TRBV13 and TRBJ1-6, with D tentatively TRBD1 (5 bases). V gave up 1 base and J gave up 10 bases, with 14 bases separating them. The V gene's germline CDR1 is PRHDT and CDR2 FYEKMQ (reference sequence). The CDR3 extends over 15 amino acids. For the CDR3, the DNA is TGTGCCAGCAGCTTAGCCGGACCAGGGAGATCACCCCTCCACTTT. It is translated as CASSLAGPGRSPLHF.

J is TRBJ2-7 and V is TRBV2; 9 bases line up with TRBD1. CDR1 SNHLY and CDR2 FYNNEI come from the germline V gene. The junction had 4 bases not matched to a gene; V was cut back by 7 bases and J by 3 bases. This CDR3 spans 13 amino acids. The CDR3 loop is CASKDRGDYEQYF. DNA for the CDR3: TGTGCCAGCAAGGACAGGGGAGACTACGAGCAGTACTTC.

CDR3 protein: CASSPGAFHYGYTF. CDR3 bases: TGTGCCAGCAGCCCCGGGGCTTTTCACTATGGCTACACCTTC. This chain uses TRBV11-2 with TRBJ1-2; TRBD1 is a possible D gene (5 bases). The germline V and J ends were trimmed by 5 bases and 3 bases, with 13 bases remaining between them. The CDR3 length is 14 residues. From germline, CDR1 is SGHAT and CDR2 FQNNGV.